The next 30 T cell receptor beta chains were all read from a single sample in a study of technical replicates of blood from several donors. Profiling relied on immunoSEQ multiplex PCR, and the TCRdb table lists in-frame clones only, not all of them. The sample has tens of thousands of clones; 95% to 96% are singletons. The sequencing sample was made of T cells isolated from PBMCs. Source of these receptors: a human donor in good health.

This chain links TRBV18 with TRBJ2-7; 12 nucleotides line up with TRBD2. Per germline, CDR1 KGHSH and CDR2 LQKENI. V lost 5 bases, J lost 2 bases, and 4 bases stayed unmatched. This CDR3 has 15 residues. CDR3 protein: CASSNLAGGPYEQYF. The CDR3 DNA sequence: TGTGCCAGCTCAAACCTAGCGGGAGGGCCCTACGAGCAGTACTTC.

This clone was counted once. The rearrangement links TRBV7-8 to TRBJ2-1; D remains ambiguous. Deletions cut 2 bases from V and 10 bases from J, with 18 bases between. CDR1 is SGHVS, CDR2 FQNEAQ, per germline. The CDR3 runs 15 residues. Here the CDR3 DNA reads TGTGCCAGCAGCTTACTGCCCTCTACCCTTTGGGAGCAGTTCTTC. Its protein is CASSLLPSTLWEQFF. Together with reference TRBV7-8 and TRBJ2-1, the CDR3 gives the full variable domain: GAGVSQSPRYKVAKRGQDVALRCDPISGHVSLFWYQQALGQGPEFLTYFQNEAQLDKSGLPSDRFFAERPEGSVSTLKIQRTQQEDSAVYLCASSLLPSTLWEQFFGPGTRLTVL.

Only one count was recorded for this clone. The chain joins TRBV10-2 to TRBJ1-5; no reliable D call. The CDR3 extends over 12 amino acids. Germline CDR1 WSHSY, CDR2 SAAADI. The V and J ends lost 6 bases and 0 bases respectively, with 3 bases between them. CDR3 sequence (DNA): TGCGCCAGCAGCTATAGCAATCAGCCCCAGCATTTT. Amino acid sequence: CASSYSNQPQHF.

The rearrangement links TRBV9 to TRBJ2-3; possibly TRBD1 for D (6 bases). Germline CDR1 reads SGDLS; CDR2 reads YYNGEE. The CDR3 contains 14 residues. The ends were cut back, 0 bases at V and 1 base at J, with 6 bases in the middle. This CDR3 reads CASSVDRGTDTQYF. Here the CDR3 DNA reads TGTGCCAGCAGCGTAGACAGGGGCACAGATACGCAGTATTTT.

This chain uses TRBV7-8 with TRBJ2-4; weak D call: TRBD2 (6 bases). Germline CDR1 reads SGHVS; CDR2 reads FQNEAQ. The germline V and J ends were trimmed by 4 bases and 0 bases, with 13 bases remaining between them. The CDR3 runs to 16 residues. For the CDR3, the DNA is TGTGCCAGCAGCTCCGCGGGGCAGATAGCCAAAAACATTCAGTACTTC. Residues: CASSSAGQIAKNIQYF.

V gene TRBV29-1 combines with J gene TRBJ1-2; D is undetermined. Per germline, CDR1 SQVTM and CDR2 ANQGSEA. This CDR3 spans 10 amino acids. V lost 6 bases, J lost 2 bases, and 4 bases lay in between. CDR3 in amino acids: CSVGNYGYTF. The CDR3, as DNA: TGCAGCGTCGGGAACTATGGCTACACCTTC.

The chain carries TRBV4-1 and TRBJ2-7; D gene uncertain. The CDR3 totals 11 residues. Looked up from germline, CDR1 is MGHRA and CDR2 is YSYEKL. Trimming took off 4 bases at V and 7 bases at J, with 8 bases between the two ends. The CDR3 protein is CASSRGREQYF. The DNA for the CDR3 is TGCGCCAGCAGCCGAGGAAGGGAGCAGTACTTC.

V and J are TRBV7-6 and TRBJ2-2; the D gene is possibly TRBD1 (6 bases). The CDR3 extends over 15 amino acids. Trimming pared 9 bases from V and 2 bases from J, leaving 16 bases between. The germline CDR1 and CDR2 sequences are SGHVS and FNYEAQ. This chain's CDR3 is CASTGQTSNTGELFF. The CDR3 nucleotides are TGTGCCAGTACCGGACAGACAAGTAACACCGGGGAGCTGTTTTTT.

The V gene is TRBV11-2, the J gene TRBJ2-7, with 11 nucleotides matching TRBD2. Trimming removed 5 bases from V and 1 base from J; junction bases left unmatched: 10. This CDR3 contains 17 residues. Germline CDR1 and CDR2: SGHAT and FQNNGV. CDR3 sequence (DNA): TGTGCCAGCAGCACCTTTGGAGCTAGCGGGAGGTCCTACGAGCAGTACTTC. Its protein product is CASSTFGASGRSYEQYF.

The CDR3 protein is CASSEGDSYTEAFF. CDR3 coding DNA: TGTGCCAGCAGTGAGGGGGACAGCTACACTGAAGCTTTCTTT. This sequence joins TRBV6-1 and TRBJ1-1; 7 bases align to TRBD1. The V segment lost 3 bases and the J segment 3 bases; nucleotides outside the gene matches: 4. Per germline, CDR1 MNHNS and CDR2 SASEGT. The CDR3 has 14 residues.

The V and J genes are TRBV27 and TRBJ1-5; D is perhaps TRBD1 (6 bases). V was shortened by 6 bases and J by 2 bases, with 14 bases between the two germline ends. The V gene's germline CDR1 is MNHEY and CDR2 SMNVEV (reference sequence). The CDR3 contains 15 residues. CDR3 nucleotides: TGTGCCAGCAGACAGGGTTTTTCGGGCAATCAGCCCCAGCATTTT. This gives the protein CASRQGFSGNQPQHF.

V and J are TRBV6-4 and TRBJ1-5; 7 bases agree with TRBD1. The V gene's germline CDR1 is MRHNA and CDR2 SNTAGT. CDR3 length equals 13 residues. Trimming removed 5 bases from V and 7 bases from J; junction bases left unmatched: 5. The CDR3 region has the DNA TGTGCCAGCAGTTACAGGGGTGGGCAGCCCCAGCATTTT. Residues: CASSYRGGQPQHF.

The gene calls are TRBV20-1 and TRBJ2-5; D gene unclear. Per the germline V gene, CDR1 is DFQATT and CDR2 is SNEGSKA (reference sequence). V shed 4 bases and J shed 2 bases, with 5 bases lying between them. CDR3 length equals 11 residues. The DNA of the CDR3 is TGCAGTGCTACCAGTCAAGAGACCCAGTACTTC. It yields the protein CSATSQETQYF.

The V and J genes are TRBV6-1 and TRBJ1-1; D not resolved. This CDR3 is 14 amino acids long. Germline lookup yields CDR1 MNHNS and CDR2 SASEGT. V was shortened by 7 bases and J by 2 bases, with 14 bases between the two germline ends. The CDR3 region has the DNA TGTGCCAGCACCCCCCTGGCCGAAAACACTGAAGCTTTCTTT. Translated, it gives CASTPLAENTEAFF.

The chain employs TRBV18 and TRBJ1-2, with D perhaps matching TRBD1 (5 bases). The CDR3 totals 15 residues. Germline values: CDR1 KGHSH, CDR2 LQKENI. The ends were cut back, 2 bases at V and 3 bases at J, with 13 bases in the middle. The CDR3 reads CASSPFRVKDYGYTF. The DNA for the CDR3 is TGTGCCAGCTCACCATTCAGGGTAAAAGACTATGGCTACACCTTC.

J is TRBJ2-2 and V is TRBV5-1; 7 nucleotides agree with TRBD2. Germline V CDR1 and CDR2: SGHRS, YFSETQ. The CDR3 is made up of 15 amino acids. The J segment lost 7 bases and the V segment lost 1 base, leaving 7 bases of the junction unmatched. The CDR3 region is CASSLYSGDYGELFF. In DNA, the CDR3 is TGCGCCAGCAGCTTGTATTCCGGGGACTACGGGGAGCTGTTTTTT.

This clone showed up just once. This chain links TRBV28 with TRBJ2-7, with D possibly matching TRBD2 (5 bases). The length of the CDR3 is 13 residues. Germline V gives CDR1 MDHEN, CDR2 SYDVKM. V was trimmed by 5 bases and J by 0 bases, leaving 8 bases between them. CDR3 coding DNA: TGTGCCAGCAGTGTACTAGGCTCCTACGAGCAGTACTTC. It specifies CASSVLGSYEQYF.

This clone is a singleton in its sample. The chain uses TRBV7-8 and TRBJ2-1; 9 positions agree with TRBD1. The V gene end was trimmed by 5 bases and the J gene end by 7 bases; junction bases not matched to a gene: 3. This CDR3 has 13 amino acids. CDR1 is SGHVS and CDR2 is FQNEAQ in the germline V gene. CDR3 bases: TGTGCCAGCAGCCATGACAGGGGGAATGAGCAGTTCTTC. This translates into CASSHDRGNEQFF.

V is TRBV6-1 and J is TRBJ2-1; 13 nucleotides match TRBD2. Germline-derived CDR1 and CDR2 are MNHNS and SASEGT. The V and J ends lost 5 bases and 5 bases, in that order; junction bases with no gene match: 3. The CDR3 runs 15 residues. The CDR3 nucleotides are TGTGCCAGCAGTTTGACTAGCGGGGGGAACAATGAGCAGTTCTTC. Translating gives CASSLTSGGNNEQFF.

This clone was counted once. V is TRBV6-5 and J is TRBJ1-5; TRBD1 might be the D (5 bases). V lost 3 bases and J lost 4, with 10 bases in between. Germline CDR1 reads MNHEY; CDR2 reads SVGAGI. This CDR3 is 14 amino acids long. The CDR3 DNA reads TGTGCCAGCAGTTATAGAAGGGGTAATCAGCCCCAGCATTTT. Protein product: CASSYRRGNQPQHF.

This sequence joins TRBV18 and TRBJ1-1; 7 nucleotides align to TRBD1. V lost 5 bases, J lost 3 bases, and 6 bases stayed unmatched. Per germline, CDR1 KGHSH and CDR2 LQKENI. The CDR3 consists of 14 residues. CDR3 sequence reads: CASSRDTGDTEAFF. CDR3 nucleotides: TGTGCCAGCTCAAGAGATACAGGGGACACTGAAGCTTTCTTT.

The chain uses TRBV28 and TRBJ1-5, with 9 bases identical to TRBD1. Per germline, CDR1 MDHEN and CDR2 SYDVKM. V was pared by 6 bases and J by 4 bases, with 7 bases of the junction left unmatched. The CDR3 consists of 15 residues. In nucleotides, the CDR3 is TGTGCCAGCAGGGTACAGGGGGCGTTTAATCAGCCCCAGCATTTT. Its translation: CASRVQGAFNQPQHF.

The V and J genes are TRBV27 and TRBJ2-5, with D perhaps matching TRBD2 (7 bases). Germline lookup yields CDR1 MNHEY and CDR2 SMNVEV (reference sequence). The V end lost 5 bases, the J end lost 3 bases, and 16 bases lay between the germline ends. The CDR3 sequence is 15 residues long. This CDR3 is CASSHTRGGEETQYF. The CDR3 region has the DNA TGTGCCAGCAGTCACACGAGGGGGGGTGAAGAGACCCAGTACTTC.

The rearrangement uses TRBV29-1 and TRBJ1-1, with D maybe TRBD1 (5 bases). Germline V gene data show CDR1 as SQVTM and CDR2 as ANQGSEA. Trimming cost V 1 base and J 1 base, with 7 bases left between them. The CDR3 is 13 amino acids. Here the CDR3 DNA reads TGCAGCGTTGAAGGACAGAGGAACACTGAAGCTTTCTTT. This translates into CSVEGQRNTEAFF.

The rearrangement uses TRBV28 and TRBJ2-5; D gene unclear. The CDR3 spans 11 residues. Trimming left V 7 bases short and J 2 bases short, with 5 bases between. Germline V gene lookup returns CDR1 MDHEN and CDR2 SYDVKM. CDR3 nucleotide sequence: TGTGCCAGCACCAGTCAAGAGACCCAGTACTTC. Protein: CASTSQETQYF.

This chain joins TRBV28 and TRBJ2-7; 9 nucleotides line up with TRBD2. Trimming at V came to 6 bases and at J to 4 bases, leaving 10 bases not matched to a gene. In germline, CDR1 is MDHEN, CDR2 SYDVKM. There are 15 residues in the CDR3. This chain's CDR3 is CASSPGGRATYEQYF. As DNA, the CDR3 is TGTGCCAGCAGCCCCGGCGGGAGGGCCACGTACGAGCAGTACTTC.

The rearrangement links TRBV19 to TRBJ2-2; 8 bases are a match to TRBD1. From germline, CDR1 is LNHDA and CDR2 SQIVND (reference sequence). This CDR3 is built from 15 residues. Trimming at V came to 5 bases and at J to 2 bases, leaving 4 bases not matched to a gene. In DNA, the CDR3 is TGTGCCAGTAGTCCCGGGACAGGTAACACCGGGGAGCTGTTTTTT. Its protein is CASSPGTGNTGELFF.

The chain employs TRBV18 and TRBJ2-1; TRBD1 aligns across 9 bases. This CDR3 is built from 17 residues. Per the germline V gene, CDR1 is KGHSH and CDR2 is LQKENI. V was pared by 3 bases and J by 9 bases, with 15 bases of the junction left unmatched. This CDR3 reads CASSPRQGTGLMGEQFF. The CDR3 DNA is TGTGCCAGCTCACCTCGCCAGGGGACAGGGTTGATGGGTGAGCAGTTCTTC.

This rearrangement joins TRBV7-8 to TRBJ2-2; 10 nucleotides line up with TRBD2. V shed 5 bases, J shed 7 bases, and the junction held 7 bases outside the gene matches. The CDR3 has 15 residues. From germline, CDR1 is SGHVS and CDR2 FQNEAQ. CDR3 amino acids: CASSRSVAGGGELFF. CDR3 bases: TGTGCCAGCAGCCGGAGCGTAGCGGGAGGCGGGGAGCTGTTTTTT.

The CDR3 region is CASRPAVGGDEQYF. As DNA, the CDR3 is TGTGCCAGCAGACCTGCGGTGGGAGGGGACGAGCAGTACTTC. V gene TRBV27 combines with J gene TRBJ2-7, with 7 bases matching TRBD2. V lost 6 bases and J lost 5; bases outside the gene matches: 10. This CDR3 has 14 residues. In germline, CDR1 is MNHEY, CDR2 SMNVEV (reference sequence).